The sequence of this TCR beta chain was determined in a study of CXCR3-negative and CXCR3-positive naive CD8 T cells. Study-wide findings and caveats: Much lower diversity was found in memory CD8+ cells, while both naive subsets had comparably high diversity. In cryopreserved cells, CXCR3 expression partially decreased, and fresh PBMCs were used in most assays.

Germline CDR1 is MNHEY and CDR2 is SVGAGI. The CDR3 is 15 residues long. Triplicate roughly 270,000-cell sorts were made of each CD8+ T cell subset. Regarding this clonotype: Its antigen is currently unknown.

Researchers prepared the TRB cDNA libraries using 5' RACE with UMI labels. TCRdb re-analyzed the 5' RACE reads; it lists each CDR3 protein once, without DNA. This sample's clone table lists under 70,000 distinct CDR3 sequences. The source material was memory CD8+ T cells from blood. The TCR was taken from a human donor in good health. Some clones in this sample may be carry-over from other donors' samples. This chain uses TRBV6-5 with TRBJ1-1. This CDR3 is CASCLALNLETEAFF.